The rows below give T cell receptor beta chains drawn from one sample of a study of T cells in Graves' hyperthyroidism and ophthalmopathy. TCRdb reanalysed the multiplex PCR reads using MiXCR and keeps one entry per CDR3 protein. The sample lists a few hundred thousand distinct CDR3 sequences; roughly 20% were seen once. The specimen sequenced was blood. The receptors come from a young man with Graves' hyperthyroidism. Each CDR3 is given with its conserved first and last residue. Fields, in order: V gene, clone size, D gene, J gene, CDR3 DNA, CDR3 protein. D genes are given only for firm matches. Size is stated for part of the rows, as once, few or many counts, or as a class when the clone is expanded.

V gene: TRBV6-5; clone size: many; D gene: TRBD1; J gene: TRBJ2-2; CDR3 DNA: TGTGCCAGCAGTTACGCCAGACAGGGGAACGGGGAGCTGTTTTTT; CDR3 protein: CASSYARQGNGELFF
V gene: TRBV7-2; clone size: NA; D gene: NA; J gene: TRBJ2-5; CDR3 DNA: TGTGCCAGCACACGGACTATACAAGAGACCCAGTACTTC; CDR3 protein: CASTRTIQETQYF
V gene: TRBV5-1; clone size: many; D gene: NA; J gene: TRBJ2-2; CDR3 DNA: TGCGCCAGCAGCTTGGTTTCCACCGGGGAGCTGTTTTTT; CDR3 protein: CASSLVSTGELFF
V gene: TRBV9; clone size: few; D gene: TRBD1; J gene: TRBJ1-2; CDR3 DNA: TGTGCCAGCAGCGTAGGGGGACAGGGGAAAGGCTACACCTTC; CDR3 protein: CASSVGGQGKGYTF
V gene: TRBV7-9; clone size: many; D gene: NA; J gene: TRBJ2-7; CDR3 DNA: TGTGCCAGCAGCTTAGGTTCTACCCTCGGCTACGAGCAGTACTTC; CDR3 protein: CASSLGSTLGYEQYF
V gene: TRBV27; clone size: many; D gene: NA; J gene: TRBJ2-7; CDR3 DNA: TGTGCCAGCAGTTTGTCCTCTACCTACGAGCAGTACTTC; CDR3 protein: CASSLSSTYEQYF
V gene: TRBV12-3/TRBV12-4; clone size: NA; D gene: TRBD1; J gene: TRBJ2-7; CDR3 DNA: TGTGCCAGCAGACCCGCCGGGACAGGGCCGTACGAGCAGTACTTC; CDR3 protein: CASRPAGTGPYEQYF
V gene: TRBV15; clone size: many; D gene: NA; J gene: TRBJ1-3; CDR3 DNA: TGTGCCACCAGCAGAGTGCCCTTAGACAGCTCTGGAAACACCATATATTTT; CDR3 protein: CATSRVPLDSSGNTIYF
V gene: TRBV28; clone size: many; D gene: TRBD1; J gene: TRBJ2-5; CDR3 DNA: TGTGCCAGCTGGGACAGACAAGAGACCCAGTACTTC; CDR3 protein: CASWDRQETQYF
V gene: TRBV7-9; clone size: few; D gene: NA; J gene: TRBJ2-4; CDR3 DNA: TGTGCCAGCAGTAAGGGGGGCCTAGCCAAAAACATTCAGTACTTC; CDR3 protein: CASSKGGLAKNIQYF
V gene: TRBV15; clone size: many; D gene: NA; J gene: TRBJ1-2; CDR3 DNA: TGTGCCACCAGCAGAGATCAGGGGATGGAAGGTGGCTACACCTTC; CDR3 protein: CATSRDQGMEGGYTF
V gene: TRBV9; clone size: NA; D gene: NA; J gene: TRBJ2-3; CDR3 DNA: TGTGCCAGCAGCGTACCGTTTGGGGGCGTCACAGATACGCAGTATTTT; CDR3 protein: CASSVPFGGVTDTQYF
V gene: TRBV11-1; clone size: few; D gene: NA; J gene: TRBJ1-2; CDR3 DNA: TGTGCCAGCAGCCTTGATCCGGCGCGCTATGGCTACACCTTC; CDR3 protein: CASSLDPARYGYTF
V gene: TRBV7-8; clone size: few; D gene: TRBD2; J gene: TRBJ2-4; CDR3 DNA: TGTGCCAGCAGCTTGGGCGGGTGGCCTAGCGGTACAAAGTACTTC; CDR3 protein: CASSLGGWPSGTKYF
V gene: TRBV27; clone size: NA; D gene: NA; J gene: TRBJ2-2; CDR3 DNA: TGTGCCAGCTCGCCCCTCGGGGACCGAGGAGACACCGGGGAGCTGTTTTTT; CDR3 protein: CASSPLGDRGDTGELFF
V gene: TRBV5-1; clone size: NA; D gene: NA; J gene: TRBJ2-7; CDR3 DNA: TGCGCCAGCAGCTTGAGAAGCGGGCGCTACGAGCAGTACTTC; CDR3 protein: CASSLRSGRYEQYF
V gene: TRBV28; clone size: many; D gene: NA; J gene: TRBJ1-1; CDR3 DNA: TGTGCCAGCAGTGAAGCTTTCTTT; CDR3 protein: CASSEAFF
V gene: TRBV10-1; clone size: many; D gene: TRBD2; J gene: TRBJ2-7; CDR3 DNA: TGCGCCAGCAGTGAGTCCCTAGCGGGGCGTAACGAGCAGTACTTC; CDR3 protein: CASSESLAGRNEQYF
V gene: TRBV12-3/TRBV12-4; clone size: NA; D gene: NA; J gene: TRBJ1-5; CDR3 DNA: TGTGCCAGCAGTTTATGGGGGGATTTCAATCAGCCCCAGCATTTT; CDR3 protein: CASSLWGDFNQPQHF
V gene: TRBV7-2; clone size: NA; D gene: TRBD2; J gene: TRBJ2-2; CDR3 DNA: TGTGCCAGCAGCTTAGCCGGACTAGACGTCGGGGAGCTGTTTTTT; CDR3 protein: CASSLAGLDVGELFF
V gene: TRBV7-2; clone size: many; D gene: TRBD1; J gene: TRBJ2-7; CDR3 DNA: TGTGCCAGCAGCTCGACGCCCGGGACAGGGGTCGAGCAGTACTTC; CDR3 protein: CASSSTPGTGVEQYF
V gene: TRBV12-3/TRBV12-4; clone size: few; D gene: NA; J gene: TRBJ1-5; CDR3 DNA: TGTGCCAGCAGTATGGGCTTTTGGGGGAATAGCAATCAGCCCCAGCATTTT; CDR3 protein: CASSMGFWGNSNQPQHF
V gene: TRBV30; clone size: many; D gene: NA; J gene: TRBJ1-1; CDR3 DNA: TGTGCCTGGAGCCCGGGAGCGGGGGCTGAAGCTTTCTTT; CDR3 protein: CAWSPGAGAEAFF
V gene: TRBV2; clone size: NA; D gene: NA; J gene: TRBJ1-6; CDR3 DNA: TGTGCCAGCAGTGAGGGTTTAGGTTCACCCCTCCACTTT; CDR3 protein: CASSEGLGSPLHF
V gene: TRBV7-9; clone size: once; D gene: NA; J gene: TRBJ1-1; CDR3 DNA: TGTGCCAGCCAGCTCGGGGGCTCGATGACTGAAGCTTTCTTT; CDR3 protein: CASQLGGSMTEAFF
V gene: TRBV12-3/TRBV12-4; clone size: NA; D gene: NA; J gene: TRBJ1-5; CDR3 DNA: TGTGCCAGCAGTTCCGGATGGGGGCTCGGCAATCAGCCCCAGCATTTT; CDR3 protein: CASSSGWGLGNQPQHF
V gene: TRBV4-1; clone size: many; D gene: NA; J gene: TRBJ1-1; CDR3 DNA: TGCGCCAGCAGCCAAGATTGGTGGGGGACTGAAGCTTTCTTT; CDR3 protein: CASSQDWWGTEAFF
V gene: TRBV11-3; clone size: few; D gene: NA; J gene: TRBJ1-1; CDR3 DNA: TGTGCCAGCAGCTTCAATCCGGGGACTGAAGCTTTCTTT; CDR3 protein: CASSFNPGTEAFF
V gene: TRBV10-3; clone size: many; D gene: NA; J gene: TRBJ2-7; CDR3 DNA: TGTGCCTCCAGGGGGGCAGGGGGTAACTCCTACGAGCAGTACTTC; CDR3 protein: CASRGAGGNSYEQYF
V gene: TRBV11-2; clone size: NA; D gene: NA; J gene: TRBJ1-2; CDR3 DNA: TGTGCCATCAGCGTAGGGTACCGGGACACCTACTATTACACCTTC; CDR3 protein: CAISVGYRDTYYYTF
V gene: TRBV6-1; clone size: many; D gene: TRBD1; J gene: TRBJ1-5; CDR3 DNA: TGTGCCAGCAGTGAAGAGGGGGCTGAACACCCGCTCCAGCATTTT; CDR3 protein: CASSEEGAEHPLQHF
V gene: TRBV7-9; clone size: many; D gene: TRBD1; J gene: TRBJ1-2; CDR3 DNA: TGTGCCAGCAGCTTAGTGATCAGGGGGCTCGGCTACACCTTC; CDR3 protein: CASSLVIRGLGYTF
V gene: TRBV28; clone size: many; D gene: NA; J gene: TRBJ1-5; CDR3 DNA: TGTGCCAGCAGAACTCTCCGGGGGCAGCGTCAGCCCCAGCATTTT; CDR3 protein: CASRTLRGQRQPQHF
V gene: TRBV5-1; clone size: NA; D gene: TRBD1; J gene: TRBJ1-1; CDR3 DNA: TGCGCCAGCAGTCGGGTTCAACCAGGGGGTAACACTGAAGCTTTCTTT; CDR3 protein: CASSRVQPGGNTEAFF
V gene: TRBV2; clone size: many; D gene: NA; J gene: TRBJ1-1; CDR3 DNA: TGTGCCAGCAGTGTAGAGACGACCCTCATGAACACTGAAGCTTTCTTT; CDR3 protein: CASSVETTLMNTEAFF
V gene: TRBV6-1; clone size: many; D gene: NA; J gene: TRBJ2-6; CDR3 DNA: TGTGCCAGCAAGGGGCTCTCTGGGGCCAACGTCCTGACTTTC; CDR3 protein: CASKGLSGANVLTF
V gene: TRBV24-1; clone size: few; D gene: NA; J gene: TRBJ2-5; CDR3 DNA: TGTGCCACCAGTGATTCGGACAGAGGAGAGACCCAGTACTTC; CDR3 protein: CATSDSDRGETQYF
V gene: TRBV9; clone size: few; D gene: TRBD1; J gene: TRBJ2-2; CDR3 DNA: TGTGCCAGCAGCCCCCACAGGGGAACCGGGGAGCTGTTTTTT; CDR3 protein: CASSPHRGTGELFF
V gene: TRBV6-1; clone size: many; D gene: TRBD1; J gene: TRBJ1-1; CDR3 DNA: TGTGCCAGCAGTGTCCGGGACAGGGGGTCGGCTATGAACACTGAAGCTTTCTTT; CDR3 protein: CASSVRDRGSAMNTEAFF
V gene: TRBV6-2/TRBV6-3; clone size: NA; D gene: TRBD1; J gene: TRBJ1-5; CDR3 DNA: TGTGCCAGCAGAGCGACAGGGGGCGGTGGCAATCAGCCCCAGCATTTT; CDR3 protein: CASRATGGGGNQPQHF
V gene: TRBV5-6; clone size: NA; D gene: NA; J gene: TRBJ1-5; CDR3 DNA: TGTGCCAGCAGCTTCTGGACGGTCCTAGGACAGCCCCAGCATTTT; CDR3 protein: CASSFWTVLGQPQHF
V gene: TRBV18; clone size: few; D gene: NA; J gene: TRBJ2-5; CDR3 DNA: TGTGCCAGCTCTTACATTCACCAAGAGACCCAGTACTTC; CDR3 protein: CASSYIHQETQYF